This T cell receptor beta chain derives from a study of cytomegalovirus exposure and HLA in healthy donors. Regarding this clone: No antigen is known for it.

The CDR3 runs 15 residues. Germline CDR1 is MNHEY and CDR2 is SMNVEV (reference sequence). V lost 8 bases and J lost 5, with 21 bases in between. PCR amplification relied on 60 Vbeta primers (plus 13 Jbeta primers). Profiling relied on immunoSEQ multiplex PCR, and the TCRdb table lists in-frame clones only, not all of them. This table holds about 150,000 clones, roughly 85% found once. Study-wide results and caveats: The study put around 180 TCR beta chains on its list as cytomegalovirus-associated. It emerged from a later analysis that several of the most significant clusters appeared to be linked to common viral pathogens.

The rearrangement joins TRBV27 to TRBJ1-2; perhaps TRBD1 as D (6 bases). This TCR came from a woman under 40 in good health and CMV-seronegative. Material for sequencing was PBMCs. The CDR3 is CASAREGVGQYGYTF. The CDR3 region has the DNA TGTGCCAGCGCTCGAGAGGGGGTTGGGCAGTATGGCTACACCTTC.